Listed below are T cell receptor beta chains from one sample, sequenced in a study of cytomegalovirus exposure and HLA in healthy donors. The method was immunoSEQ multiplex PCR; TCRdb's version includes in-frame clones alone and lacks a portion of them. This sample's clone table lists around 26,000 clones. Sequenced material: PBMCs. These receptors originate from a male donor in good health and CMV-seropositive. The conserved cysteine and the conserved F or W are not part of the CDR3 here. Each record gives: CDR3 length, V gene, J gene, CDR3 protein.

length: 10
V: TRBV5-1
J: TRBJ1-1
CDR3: ASSSDRGEAF

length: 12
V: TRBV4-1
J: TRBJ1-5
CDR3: ASNPVGGVQPQH

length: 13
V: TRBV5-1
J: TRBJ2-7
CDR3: ASSPVGTLSYEQY

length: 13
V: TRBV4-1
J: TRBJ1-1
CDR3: ASSPRQGTATEAF

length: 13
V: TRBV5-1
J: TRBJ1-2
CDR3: ASSSQLGQLYGYT

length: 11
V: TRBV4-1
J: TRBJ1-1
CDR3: ASRGGGFTEAF

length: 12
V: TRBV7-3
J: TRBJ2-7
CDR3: ASSPGTGKYEQY

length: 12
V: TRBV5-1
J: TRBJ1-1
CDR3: ASSEGQPNTEAF

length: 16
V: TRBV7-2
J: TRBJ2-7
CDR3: ASSRRGRKDFSSYEQY

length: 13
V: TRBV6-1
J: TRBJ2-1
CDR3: ASSRGTSPPHEQF

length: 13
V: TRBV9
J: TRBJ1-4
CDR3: ASSRVGEGNEKLF

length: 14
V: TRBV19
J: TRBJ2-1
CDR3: ASSTREGAEYNEQF

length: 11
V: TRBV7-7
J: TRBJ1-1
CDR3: ASSQDRDTEAF

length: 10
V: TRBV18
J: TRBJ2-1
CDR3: ASSARQTEQF

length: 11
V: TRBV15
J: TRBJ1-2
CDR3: ATSRDRAGGYT

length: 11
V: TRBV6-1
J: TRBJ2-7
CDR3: ASRVRTGFEQY

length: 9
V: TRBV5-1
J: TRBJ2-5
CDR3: ASSSQETQY

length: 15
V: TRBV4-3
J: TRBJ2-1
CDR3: ASSQDSAGDVYNEQF

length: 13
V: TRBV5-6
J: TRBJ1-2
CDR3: ASSFLLPGNYGYT

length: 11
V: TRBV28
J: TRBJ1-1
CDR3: ASSGLSGTEAF

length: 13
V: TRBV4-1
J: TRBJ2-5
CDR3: ASSQVSGLRETQY

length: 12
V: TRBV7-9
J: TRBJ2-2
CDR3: ASSLQGYTGELF

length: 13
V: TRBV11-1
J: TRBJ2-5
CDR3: ASSRHSHAQETQY

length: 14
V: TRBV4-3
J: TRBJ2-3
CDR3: ASSQDLAGGPDTQY

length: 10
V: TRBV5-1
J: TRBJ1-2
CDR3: ASTGSGYGYT

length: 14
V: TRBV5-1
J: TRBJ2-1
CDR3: ASSGTQGNSDNEQF

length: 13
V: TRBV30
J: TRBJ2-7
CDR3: AWSVMIDSSYEQS

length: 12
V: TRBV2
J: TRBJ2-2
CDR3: ASIGQGEVGELF

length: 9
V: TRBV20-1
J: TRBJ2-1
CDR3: SVLAGNEQF

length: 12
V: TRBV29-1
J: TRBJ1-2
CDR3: SVEEPGGDYGYT

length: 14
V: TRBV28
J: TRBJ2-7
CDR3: ASTPLGGQGRYEQY

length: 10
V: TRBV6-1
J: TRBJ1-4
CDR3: ASSEFSTGLF

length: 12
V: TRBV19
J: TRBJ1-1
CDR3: ASKTGGAGTEAF

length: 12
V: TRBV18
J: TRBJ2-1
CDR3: ASSPPSGDNEQF

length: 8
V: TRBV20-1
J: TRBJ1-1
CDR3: SARRVEAF

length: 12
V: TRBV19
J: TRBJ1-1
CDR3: ASSRWTGETEAF

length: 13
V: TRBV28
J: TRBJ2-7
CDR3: ASSSGPPSGYEQY

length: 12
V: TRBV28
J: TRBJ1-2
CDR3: ASSLEGQGKGYT

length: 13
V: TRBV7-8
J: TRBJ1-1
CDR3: ASSIGSYLITEAF